What follows are 7 T cell receptor beta chains derived from one specimen sequenced in a study of blood T cell repertoires in COVID-19. Some clones are missing from TCRdb's copy, which holds only in-frame ones; the method was immunoSEQ multiplex PCR. The sample carries 68,000 or so clones, about 88% recorded once. Sequencing was done on a sample of peripheral blood. These receptors were taken from a man between 70 and 80 years old with active or convalescent COVID-19.

There are many counts of this clone. The rearrangement links TRBV5-1 to TRBJ2-7; 12 nucleotides align to TRBD2. V was clipped by 2 bases and J by 5 bases; unmatched bases: 14. Germline V gene data show CDR1 as SGHRS and CDR2 as YFSETQ. The CDR3 is 18 amino acids. The CDR3 sequence: CASSLRLAGGWNSDEQYF. In DNA form, the CDR3 reads TGCGCCAGCAGCTTACGCCTAGCGGGAGGGTGGAATAGTGACGAGCAGTACTTC.

The J gene is TRBJ2-6, the V gene TRBV6-5; unclear D gene. This CDR3 comprises 15 residues. The germline gives CDR1 MNHEY, CDR2 SVGAGI. Trimming removed 5 bases at V and 4 bases at J, with 12 bases between. For the CDR3, the DNA is TGTGCCAGCAGTCCCACAACGCACGGGGCCAACGTCCTGACTTTC. Its translation is CASSPTTHGANVLTF.

The rearrangement links TRBV6-6 to TRBJ1-5, with D possibly matching TRBD1 (5 bases). Per germline, CDR1 MNHNY and CDR2 SVGAGI (reference sequence). Trimming took 1 base from V and 7 from J, leaving 17 bases between them. The CDR3 spans 16 residues. The CDR3 loop is CASSYLGGRGGQPQHF. The DNA of the CDR3 is TGTGCCAGCAGTTACTTGGGGGGGAGGGGCGGACAGCCCCAGCATTTT.

The chain recombines TRBV5-4 with TRBJ2-2, with 7 bases that match TRBD1. The CDR3 is 18 residues long. V was clipped by 4 bases and J by 4 bases; unmatched bases: 16. Germline V gives CDR1 SGHNT, CDR2 YYREEE (reference sequence). CDR3 DNA: TGTGCCAGCAGCAGACCGGACAGGTCCTTTGGGGGCACCGGGGAGCTGTTTTTT. Its protein is CASSRPDRSFGGTGELFF.

This clone was observed a handful of times. The gene calls are TRBV30 and TRBJ1-1, with 8 bases identical to TRBD1. CDR1 and CDR2 from the germline V gene are GTSNPN and SVGIG (reference sequence). The J segment lost 4 bases and the V segment lost 1 base, leaving 5 bases of the junction unmatched. The CDR3 is made up of 14 amino acids. Written as DNA, the CDR3 is TGTGCCTGGAGTGGGCCAGGGGGCCCCACTGAAGCTTTCTTT. Translation: CAWSGPGGPTEAFF.

The V and J genes are TRBV5-1 and TRBJ2-7; TRBD2 aligns across 8 bases. The length of the CDR3 is 12 residues. V trimming: 4 bases; J trimming: 4 bases; junction bases outside the gene matches: 1. The germline gives CDR1 SGHRS, CDR2 YFSETQ. The CDR3 DNA is TGCGCCAGCAGCCCGGGGGGGTACGAGCAGTACTTC. It encodes CASSPGGYEQYF. The complete variable domain, with remaining parts taken from reference TRBV5-1 and TRBJ2-7, reads KAGVTQTPRYLIKTRGQQVTLSCSPISGHRSVSWYQQTPGQGLQFLFEYFSETQRNKGNFPGRFSGRQFSNSRSEMNVSTLELGDSALYLCASSPGGYEQYFGPGTRLTVT.

The J gene is TRBJ2-1, the V gene TRBV18, with 14 positions matching TRBD2. The CDR3 consists of 18 residues. The V and J ends lost 6 bases and 7 bases, in that order; junction bases with no gene match: 14. The germline V gene has CDR1 KGHSH and CDR2 LQKENI. CDR3 nucleotide sequence: TGTGCCAGCTCGCTACTATCCGGGACTAGCGGGAGTGTGAATGAGCAGTTCTTC. Its translation: CASSLLSGTSGSVNEQFF.